These 18 T cell receptor beta chains share one sample of origin, sequenced in a study of shared clonotypes between healthy human individuals. Naive CD8 cells comprised CD45RO-negative, CCR7-positively selected cells, excluding terminally differentiated effector memory CD45RA+ cells. Assay used: immunoSEQ multiplex PCR; TCRdb lists only in-frame clones, some missing. The data show about 2.1 million clones, 93% seen once. Sequencing was carried out using naive CD8+ T cells from PBMCs. The receptors stem from a man in his late teens or twenties in good health. Some clones in this sample may be carry-over from other donors' samples.

The rearrangement uses TRBV4-1 and TRBJ2-7; 7 nucleotides align to TRBD1. CDR3 length: 14 residues. With 3 bases clipped from V and 5 bases from J, the junction kept 7 bases outside the gene matches. Germline V CDR1 and CDR2: MGHRA, YSYEKL. The CDR3 nucleotides read TGCGCCAGCAGCCAGACAGGGAGTACCCACGAGCAGTACTTC. It yields the protein CASSQTGSTHEQYF.

This sequence joins TRBV7-8 and TRBJ2-3; 11 bases line up with TRBD1. V dropped 1 base and J dropped 4; count of bases not matched to a gene: 7. This CDR3 has 17 residues. The germline CDR1 and CDR2 sequences are SGHVS and FQNEAQ. The CDR3, as DNA: TGTGCCAGCAGCTTAGGGGCGGACAGGGGGCTTGCAGATACGCAGTATTTT. Translation: CASSLGADRGLADTQYF.

Only one count was recorded for this clone. Here the CDR3 DNA reads TGTGCCATCAGTGACCGTGGACAAAGAAATGAGCAGTTCTTC. Encoded protein: CAISDRGQRNEQFF. The rearrangement links TRBV10-3 to TRBJ2-1; D might be TRBD1 (5 bases). There are 14 residues in the CDR3. V was shortened by 3 bases and J by 7 bases, with 13 bases between the two germline ends. Germline assignment: CDR1 ENHRY and CDR2 SYGVKD.

The chain recombines TRBV11-3 with TRBJ2-1; tentatively, D is TRBD1 (6 bases). Trimming took off 4 bases at V and 3 bases at J, with 16 bases between the two ends. Germline V gene sequence: CDR1 SGHNT, CDR2 YENEEA. The CDR3 is 16 amino acids. This CDR3 is CASSSGTGRLYNEQFF. CDR3 DNA: TGTGCCAGCAGCTCTGGAACAGGGCGCCTCTACAATGAGCAGTTCTTC.

The chain links TRBV6-5 to TRBJ1-2; weak D call: TRBD1 (5 bases). V lost 8 bases to trimming and J lost 4 bases, with 17 bases between them. Germline CDR1 and CDR2: MNHEY and SVGAGI. The CDR3 runs to 14 residues. The CDR3, as DNA: TGTGCCAGCCGTCCGAGACAGAAGTCCTATGGCTACACCTTC. This translates into CASRPRQKSYGYTF.

The chain uses TRBV27 and TRBJ2-4; D is possibly TRBD2 (6 bases). Germline V gene lookup returns CDR1 MNHEY and CDR2 SMNVEV (reference sequence). The ends were cut back, 6 bases at V and 9 bases at J, with 15 bases in the middle. This CDR3 spans 13 amino acids. The CDR3 reads CASSPGPGGIQYF. In DNA, the CDR3 is TGTGCCAGCAGCCCTGGACCCGGGGGCATTCAGTACTTC.

The chain recombines TRBV7-8 with TRBJ2-2, with 8 bases matching TRBD1. This CDR3 comprises 14 residues. The V gene end was trimmed by 4 bases and the J gene end by 4 bases; junction bases not matched to a gene: 2. From germline, CDR1 is SGHVS and CDR2 FQNEAQ. This CDR3 is CASSSDRGTGELFF. Written as DNA, the CDR3 is TGTGCCAGCAGCTCCGACAGGGGCACCGGGGAGCTGTTTTTT.

The chain couples TRBV15 to TRBJ2-1, with 7 bases identical to TRBD2. V gave up 0 bases and J gave up 5 bases; unmatched junction bases: 10. The length of the CDR3 is 17 residues. Germline loops: CDR1 LNHNV, CDR2 YYDKDF (reference sequence). In nucleotides, the CDR3 is TGTGCCACCAGCAGAGATATTTCCAGCGGGGCACACAATGAGCAGTTCTTC. It codes for CATSRDISSGAHNEQFF.

The V and J genes are TRBV7-3 and TRBJ2-7, with a possible D match to TRBD2 (6 bases). This CDR3 spans 16 amino acids. The V gene's germline CDR1 is SGHTA and CDR2 FQGTGA. V shed 1 base and J shed 4 bases, with 17 bases lying between them. In DNA, the CDR3 is TGTGCCAGCAGCTTAATAAGGGCCGCCGGGGGATACGAGCAGTACTTC. It translates to CASSLIRAAGGYEQYF.

The chain has TRBV28 and TRBJ2-7, with 7 bases matching TRBD2. The CDR3 runs 15 residues. V trimming: 5 bases; J trimming: 3 bases; junction bases outside the gene matches: 10. The germline CDR1 and CDR2 sequences are MDHEN and SYDVKM. The CDR3 sequence is CASSASGSGVYEQYF. The CDR3, as DNA: TGTGCCAGCAGTGCGTCGGGAAGCGGGGTCTACGAGCAGTACTTC.

The chain combines TRBV11-2 with TRBJ2-1; TRBD1 agrees at 10 bases. The CDR3 covers 15 residues. CDR1 and CDR2 from the germline V gene are SGHAT and FQNNGV. V was pared by 4 bases and J by 7 bases, with 7 bases of the junction left unmatched. CDR3 in DNA: TGTGCCAGCAGCTCCCGACAGGGGGCGCGGAATGAGCAGTTCTTC. Translating gives CASSSRQGARNEQFF.

The gene calls are TRBV7-9 and TRBJ2-1; 9 positions agree with TRBD2. This CDR3 is built from 17 residues. V gave up 2 bases and J gave up 3 bases; unmatched junction bases: 8. Germline V gives CDR1 SEHNR, CDR2 FQNEAQ (reference sequence). The CDR3 sequence is CASSLTPAGGFYNEQFF. Written as DNA, the CDR3 is TGTGCCAGCAGCTTAACGCCAGCGGGAGGTTTCTACAATGAGCAGTTCTTC.

A remark on this clone: Different DNA sequences within this sample yield the same CDR3. The J gene is TRBJ2-7, the V gene TRBV5-5; maybe TRBD1 (5 bases). V was clipped by 2 bases and J by 1 base, with 7 bases between them. The CDR3 length is 13 residues. Germline V gene lookup returns CDR1 SGHKS and CDR2 YYEKEE (reference sequence). CDR3 region: CASSFRQSYEQYF. The CDR3 nucleotides read TGTGCCAGCAGCTTCCGACAGTCCTACGAGCAGTACTTC.

This clone occurred once. The same CDR3 can be traced to other DNA sequences in this sample. The CDR3 loop reads CASSEGLAGVYEQYF. The CDR3 coding sequence is TGTGCCAGCAGTGAGGGACTAGCGGGAGTCTACGAGCAGTACTTC. The chain carries TRBV6-1 and TRBJ2-7; 14 bases map to TRBD2. The CDR3 is 15 residues long. V lost 3 bases, J lost 3 bases, and 1 base stayed unmatched. Germline assignment: CDR1 MNHNS and CDR2 SASEGT.

This chain links TRBV15 with TRBJ2-1; D remains ambiguous. This CDR3 spans 13 amino acids. Per germline, CDR1 LNHNV and CDR2 YYDKDF (reference sequence). V lost 3 bases to trimming and J lost 12 bases, with 15 bases between them. The CDR3 sequence is CATSRGGRDGQFF. For the CDR3, the DNA is TGTGCCACCAGCAGGGGCGGACGCGACGGGCAGTTCTTC.

This clone was counted only a few times. The sample holds other DNA sequences that translate to the same CDR3. CDR3 in DNA: TGTGCCAGCAGTTTAGACTACAATGAGCAGTTCTTC. Residues: CASSLDYNEQFF. This chain connects TRBV27 to TRBJ2-1, with unresolved D. V was trimmed by 2 bases and J by 3 bases, leaving 2 bases between them. CDR3 length: 12 amino acids. Germline V gene sequence: CDR1 MNHEY, CDR2 SMNVEV (reference sequence).

V usage is TRBV5-4 and J usage is TRBJ2-5; no firm D call. V was pared by 1 base and J by 5 bases, with 3 bases between. CDR1 and CDR2 from the germline V gene are SGHNT and YYREEE (reference sequence). The length of the CDR3 is 11 residues. The CDR3 here is CASSLFETQYF. CDR3 DNA: TGTGCCAGCAGCTTGTTCGAGACCCAGTACTTC.

The chain has TRBV7-9 and TRBJ2-1, with D tentatively TRBD1 (7 bases). Germline CDR1 is SEHNR and CDR2 is FQNEAQ (reference sequence). Trimming left V 11 bases short and J 7 bases short, with 9 bases between. This CDR3 region has 10 residues. CDR3 DNA: TGTGCCCAGGGGGGAAATGAGCAGTTCTTC. It yields the protein CAQGGNEQFF.